This T cell receptor beta chain derives from a study of T cell responses to AZD1222 COVID-19 vaccine. Germline values: CDR1 LGHDT, CDR2 YNNKEL (reference sequence). The CDR3 consists of 16 residues. J lost 0 bases, V lost 4 bases, and 8 bases had no gene match. Assay used: immunoSEQ multiplex PCR; TCRdb lists only in-frame clones, some missing. Of 89,000 or so clones in the sample, just over 85% were seen once. This specimen consisted of peripheral blood, obtained 28 days after the second AZD1222 dose. The rearrangement joins TRBV3-1 (or the pseudogene TRBV3-2) to TRBJ2-7, with 8 positions matching TRBD2. The clonotype comes from an adult who received the AZD1222 COVID-19 vaccine. This CDR3 reads CASSPRGLGSSYEQYF. The DNA for the CDR3 is TGTGCCAGCAGCCCCCGGGGACTAGGATCCTCCTACGAGCAGTACTTC.